This record looks at one TCR beta chain sequence and its context. The target antigen is unknown. The entry originates in a study of early T cells in non-severe SARS-CoV-2 infection. Looking at the study overall: With bulk RNA from unsorted whole blood as input, sequencing yielded unpaired chains. Study-wide results and limits: VDJdb-based matching was biased toward anti-spike CD8 responses and missed private and CD4 specificities.

With 3 bases removed from V and 3 bases from J, the gap between germline ends came to 16 bases. The length of the CDR3 is 16 residues. Germline CDR1 and CDR2: LGHDT and YNNKEL (reference sequence). Individual cDNA molecules each received unique molecular identifiers attached to them. TCRdb redid the calling of the 5' RACE reads with MiXCR, one entry per CDR3 protein. The repertoire holds some 40,000 distinct CDR3 sequences, with 3.5% to 5% as singletons. The chain joins TRBV3-1 to TRBJ2-3; D is possibly TRBD1 or TRBD2 (5 bases each). Sequenced input: whole blood. The sequence was obtained from an adult who was a healthcare worker with PCR-confirmed SARS-CoV-2 infection or an uninfected control (not recorded which). The CDR3 DNA sequence: TGTGCCAGCAGCCACCGAGGGGCTAGACGGACAGATACGCAGTATTTT. Encoded protein: CASSHRGARRTDTQYF.